Presented here are 18 T cell receptor beta chains from one specimen sequenced in a study of blood T cell repertoires in COVID-19. Produced via immunoSEQ multiplex PCR; TCRdb's table is partial and in-frame only. Of hundreds of thousands of clones in the sample, around nine tenths are singletons; the top ten hold over 8.5%. Material for sequencing was peripheral blood. These receptors came from a woman aged 30 to 39 with COVID-19, enrolled during active disease.

V usage is TRBV9 and J usage is TRBJ1-2; TRBD1 matches 8 bases. The CDR3 sequence is 16 residues long. The V gene end was trimmed by 1 base and the J gene end by 0 bases; junction bases not matched to a gene: 5. The V gene's germline CDR1 is SGDLS and CDR2 YYNGEE. CDR3 region: CASSVLRTGSNYGYTF. CDR3 sequence (DNA): TGTGCCAGCAGCGTACTCAGGACAGGGTCTAACTATGGCTACACCTTC.

V is TRBV7-6 and J is TRBJ2-6; D unresolved. Trimming removed 0 bases at V and 0 bases at J, with 9 bases between. CDR1 is SGHVS, CDR2 FNYEAQ, per germline. The CDR3 contains 17 residues. Here the CDR3 reads CASSLAPGNSGANVLTF. DNA of the CDR3: TGTGCCAGCAGCTTAGCTCCGGGTAACTCTGGGGCCAACGTCCTGACTTTC.

The rearrangement uses TRBV19 and TRBJ1-4; D gene unclear. CDR3 length: 13 residues. Trimming took 5 bases from V and 4 from J, leaving 8 bases between them. Per the germline V gene, CDR1 is LNHDA and CDR2 is SQIVND (reference sequence). The CDR3 here is CASSERFNEKLFF. CDR3 bases: TGTGCCAGTAGTGAGCGGTTTAATGAAAAACTGTTTTTT.

The chain combines TRBV29-1 with TRBJ1-1; TRBD1 agrees at 9 bases. Trimming cost V 3 bases and J 5 bases; bases outside gene matches: 7. Germline loops: CDR1 SQVTM, CDR2 ANQGSEA. The CDR3 has 14 residues. The CDR3 reads CSVDRTGEGTEAFF. CDR3 DNA: TGCAGCGTTGATAGGACAGGGGAGGGGACTGAAGCTTTCTTT.

This clone came up once. This chain uses TRBV6-5 with TRBJ1-2; D gene unclear. V gave up 7 bases and J gave up 8 bases, with 20 bases separating them. Germline loops: CDR1 MNHEY, CDR2 SVGAGI. The CDR3 spans 14 residues. The CDR3 is CASTSPLATHGYTF. CDR3 sequence (DNA): TGTGCCAGCACTTCTCCGTTGGCGACTCACGGCTACACCTTC.

The rearrangement links TRBV19 to TRBJ2-4; the D gene is possibly TRBD1 (6 bases). CDR3 size: 15 residues. Trimming shortened V by 5 bases and J by 8 bases, and 19 bases separated the two germline ends. The germline V gene has CDR1 LNHDA and CDR2 SQIVND (reference sequence). The CDR3 here is CASSPPQQAGDIQYF. CDR3 bases: TGTGCCAGTAGTCCCCCCCAACAAGCAGGGGACATTCAGTACTTC.

J is TRBJ2-7 and V is TRBV13, with 11 bases fitting TRBD2. CDR3 length equals 17 residues. V lost 4 bases and J lost 7; bases outside the gene matches: 15. CDR1 PRHDT and CDR2 FYEKMQ come from the germline V gene (reference sequence). The CDR3 sequence: CASSSRLAGPPPSEQYF. For the CDR3, the DNA is TGTGCCAGCAGCTCAAGACTAGCGGGGCCGCCCCCCTCAGAGCAGTACTTC.

V usage is TRBV9 and J usage is TRBJ2-3; D gene ambiguous. V was trimmed by 1 base and J by 0 bases, leaving 6 bases between them. The CDR3 covers 14 residues. The germline V gene encodes CDR1 SGDLS and CDR2 YYNGEE. In DNA, the CDR3 is TGTGCCAGCAGCGTAAGCAGGAGCACAGATACGCAGTATTTT. Translated, it gives CASSVSRSTDTQYF.

This clone was counted a few times. As DNA, the CDR3 is TGCGCCAGCAGCCTCCGGGACAGGGGGTATGGCTACACCTTC. Translating it yields CASSLRDRGYGYTF. J is TRBJ1-2 and V is TRBV5-1, with 11 bases fitting TRBD1. Germline assignment: CDR1 SGHRS and CDR2 YFSETQ. The V segment lost 4 bases and the J segment 5 bases; nucleotides outside the gene matches: 4. This CDR3 spans 14 amino acids.

The chain couples TRBV4-2 to TRBJ2-3; 12 bases align to TRBD2. Germline assignment: CDR1 LGHNA and CDR2 YNFKEQ. This CDR3 is built from 17 residues. Trimming at V came to 4 bases and at J to 3 bases, leaving 8 bases not matched to a gene. The CDR3 loop reads CASSRLAGGPSTDTQYF. As DNA, the CDR3 is TGTGCCAGCAGCCGGCTAGCGGGGGGGCCATCGACAGATACGCAGTATTTT.

The chain uses TRBV7-9 and TRBJ2-5; no definite D call. Deletions cut 5 bases from V and 3 bases from J, with 7 bases between. Per germline, CDR1 SEHNR and CDR2 FQNEAQ (reference sequence). This CDR3 has 12 residues. CDR3 protein: CASSLLEETQYF. The CDR3 DNA reads TGTGCCAGCAGCCTTTTAGAAGAGACCCAGTACTTC.

This sequence joins TRBV2 and TRBJ2-5; no reliable D call. Germline CDR1 reads SNHLY; CDR2 reads FYNNEI. CDR3 size: 11 residues. The ends were cut back, 5 bases at V and 5 bases at J, with 6 bases in the middle. DNA for the CDR3: TGTGCCAGCAGTCTATACGAGACCCAGTACTTC. Translation: CASSLYETQYF. Based on the CDR3 plus reference TRBV2 and TRBJ2-5, the full variable domain is EPEVTQTPSHQVTQMGQEVILRCVPISNHLYFYWYRQILGQKVEFLVSFYNNEISEKSEIFDDQFSVERPDGSNFTLKIRSTKLEDSAMYFCASSLYETQYFGPGTRLLVL.

The rearrangement links TRBV7-9 to TRBJ1-1; D is undetermined. The germline V and J ends were trimmed by 1 base and 8 bases, with 11 bases remaining between them. Per the germline V gene, CDR1 is SEHNR and CDR2 is FQNEAQ (reference sequence). This CDR3 contains 13 residues. The CDR3 sequence is CASSLVAGEEAFF. For the CDR3, the DNA is TGTGCCAGCAGCTTAGTGGCGGGTGAGGAAGCTTTCTTT.

The rearrangement joins TRBV27 to TRBJ2-7; D might be TRBD2 (5 bases). Per the germline V gene, CDR1 is MNHEY and CDR2 is SMNVEV (reference sequence). V was shortened by 3 bases and J by 4 bases, with 13 bases between the two germline ends. CDR3 length equals 14 residues. The CDR3 DNA is TGTGCCAGCAGTTTTATCGGGGAGTCTTACGAGCAGTACTTC. Its translation: CASSFIGESYEQYF.

V gene TRBV28 combines with J gene TRBJ2-1; the D gene is possibly TRBD2 (5 bases). Trimming left V 8 bases short and J 8 bases short, with 10 bases between. This CDR3 comprises 11 residues. Germline CDR1 and CDR2: MDHEN and SYDVKM. CDR3 bases: TGTGCCAGCTCGGGATATGATGAGCAGTTCTTC. This sequence encodes CASSGYDEQFF.

The rearrangement links TRBV5-1 to TRBJ1-2, with D hard to call. Trimming pared 1 base from V and 8 bases from J, leaving 21 bases between. Germline loops: CDR1 SGHRS, CDR2 YFSETQ. CDR3 length equals 16 residues. The CDR3 nucleotides read TGCGCCAGCAGCTTGTATTATGAGGGAGGTTTTCGGGGCTACACCTTC. It translates to CASSLYYEGGFRGYTF.

The gene calls are TRBV18 and TRBJ2-1; tentative D call: TRBD1 (7 bases). Germline values: CDR1 KGHSH, CDR2 LQKENI. This CDR3 spans 13 amino acids. The V end was cut by 5 bases, the J end by 5 bases, with 10 bases between. This CDR3 is CASSAGQNNEQFF. Here the CDR3 DNA reads TGTGCCAGCTCAGCGGGACAGAACAATGAGCAGTTCTTC. Using reference TRBV18 and TRBJ2-1 for the parts outside the CDR3, the full variable domain is NAGVMQNPRHLVRRRGQEARLRCSPMKGHSHVYWYRQLPEEGLKFMVYLQKENIIDESGMPKERFSAEFPKEGPSILRIQQVVRGDSAAYFCASSAGQNNEQFFGPGTRLTVL.

This clone was observed a single time. The V gene is TRBV6-2 or TRBV6-3, the J gene TRBJ2-2; TRBD1 matches at 7 bases. The CDR3 length is 17 residues. V shed 2 bases and J 3 bases; nucleotides not matched to a gene: 9. CDR1 is MNHEY and CDR2 is SVGEGT in the germline V gene. CDR3 protein: CASSYLPGQIYTGELFF. The CDR3 nucleotides read TGTGCCAGCAGTTACCTACCGGGACAGATATACACCGGGGAGCTGTTTTTT.